Below, one T cell receptor beta chain is given with its context. No antigen is known for it. Other nucleotide sequences from this sample produce the same CDR3. This specimen belongs to a study of OX40 agonist ivuxolimab in advanced cancers. Background on the study: Intravenous ivuxolimab was administered to patients every 2 weeks at 0.01 to 10 mg/kg. Antecedent anti-PD-1, anti-PD-L1 or anti-CTLA-4 therapy was permissible, with under 50% having received some. Study-level findings and limits: On average, a greater number of expanded clones characterised CD8+ T cells relative to CD4+. Specificity for antigen went undetermined in the expanded peripheral T cells.

Only in-frame clones appear in the TCRdb table, and some are missing; sequencing was by immunoSEQ multiplex PCR. The sample yields about 73,000 clones, roughly 90% seen once. The CDR3 extends over 16 amino acids. Germline CDR1 and CDR2: SGDLS and YYNGEE. The J segment lost 5 bases and the V segment lost 1 base, leaving 5 bases of the junction unmatched. V is TRBV9 and J is TRBJ2-2; 10 bases line up with TRBD2. The clonotype was recovered from an adult with an advanced solid tumor such as melanoma, head and neck, liver or kidney cancer. The input for sequencing was CD4+ or CD8+ T cells sorted from blood, taken in a trial of the OX40 agonist ivuxolimab. The CDR3 DNA follows: TGTGCCAGCAGCGTACTAGCGGGAGTGGAAACCGGGGAGCTGTTTTTT. Its translation: CASSVLAGVETGELFF.